Each of the 5 T cell receptor beta chains below was sequenced from the same sample in a study of Graves' ophthalmopathy and Graves' hyperthyroidism. The authors amplified TCR beta CDR3 regions, and they did so from RNA transcripts for repertoire sequencing. Second-round multiplex PCR followed a first-round RT-PCR using HTBI primers. TCRdb reprocessed the multiplex PCR reads via MiXCR and lists one record per CDR3 protein. The table has about half a million distinct CDR3 sequences, 14% seen once. The specimen sequenced was blood. The source of these receptors is a woman in her 30s with Graves' ophthalmopathy.

Many counts were recorded for this clonotype. The chain couples TRBV6-1 to TRBJ1-3; D gene unclear. CDR3 length: 14 residues. V was cut by 6 bases and J by 8 bases, with 17 bases left in between. Germline values: CDR1 MNHNS, CDR2 SASEGT. The CDR3 is CASRVRSGGDTIYF. CDR3 DNA sequence: TGTGCCAGCAGGGTCCGATCCGGTGGGGACACCATATATTTT.

This clonotype was seen at least ten times. The chain carries TRBV6-1 and TRBJ1-5; 8 bases map to TRBD1. The CDR3 is 15 amino acids. V gave up 5 bases and J gave up 6 bases; unmatched junction bases: 9. CDR1 MNHNS and CDR2 SASEGT come from the germline V gene. The CDR3 bases are TGTGCCAGCAGTCCATACCAGGGGGCAAGTCAGCCCCAGCATTTT. Amino acid sequence: CASSPYQGASQPQHF.

The sample holds many counts of this clonotype. This chain connects TRBV20-1 to TRBJ2-7; 10 positions agree with TRBD1. Germline V gives CDR1 DFQATT, CDR2 SNEGSKA (reference sequence). There are 14 residues in the CDR3. Trimming at V came to 5 bases and at J to 3 bases, leaving 7 bases not matched to a gene. The CDR3 DNA follows: TGCAGTGCTGAATCCGGGACAGGGGACTACGAGCAGTACTTC. It codes for CSAESGTGDYEQYF.

This clonotype was detected ten times or more. The J gene is TRBJ1-1, the V gene TRBV28; 9 bases fit TRBD1. Germline CDR1 MDHEN, CDR2 SYDVKM. The V segment lost 5 bases and the J segment 8 bases; nucleotides outside the gene matches: 6. The CDR3 loop spans 13 amino acids. As DNA, the CDR3 is TGTGCCAGCAGTCCCGGGACAGGGTACGAAGCTTTCTTT. Amino acid sequence: CASSPGTGYEAFF.

This clonotype was seen repeatedly, ten times or more. The chain combines TRBV6-2 or TRBV6-3 with TRBJ2-7; 9 bases fit TRBD2. Losses at the gene ends were 8 bases for V and 3 bases for J; bases not matched to a gene: 11. The CDR3 sequence is 15 residues long. Germline V lookup: CDR1 MNHEY, CDR2 SVGEGT. The CDR3 here is CASSGGGAGDYEQYF. The DNA of the CDR3 is TGTGCCAGCTCCGGCGGGGGGGCTGGAGACTACGAGCAGTACTTC.